This section outlines one T cell receptor beta chain sequence together with its context. Its antigen is still unknown. The sample is drawn from a study of cytomegalovirus exposure and HLA in healthy donors. General study points: The study found most TCR sequences rare, yet found some public TCRs in many donors. Presence/absence analyses treated sequencing depth as roughly uniform across donors.

This cohort consisted of healthy bone marrow donors. This CDR3 has 15 amino acids. The V gene lost 0 bases and the J gene lost 4 bases, with 11 bases spanning the gap. Germline assignment: CDR1 MGHRA and CDR2 YSYEKL. The PCR employed 60 Vbeta primers together with 13 Jbeta primers. Profiled with immunoSEQ multiplex PCR; TCRdb holds only in-frame clones, not every one. The table has approximately 170,000 clones, approximately 84% seen once. The chain links TRBV4-1 to TRBJ2-3; D is uncertain. The TCR originated in a woman aged 35 to 49 in good health and CMV-seropositive. Source material: PBMCs. CDR3 in amino acids: CASSQESVVADTQYF. CDR3 in DNA: TGCGCCAGCAGCCAAGAATCAGTGGTGGCAGATACGCAGTATTTT.